The entry below describes one T cell receptor beta chain. Its specificity is unknown. Generated by immunoSEQ multiplex PCR, the TCRdb table keeps only in-frame clones and is missing some. The sample holds fewer than 30,000 clones; about nine tenths are singletons and the top ten take 0.65% to 0.9%. The CDR3 is 15 amino acids. Germline trimming cut 4 bases from V and 5 bases from J; bases unmatched to any gene: 5. The germline V gene has CDR1 SGDLS and CDR2 YYNGEE. The data originate from a study of lymphopenia after photon versus proton radiotherapy. Study-level results: Larger post-nadir TCR diversity loss correlated inversely with survival in deceased patients. Under photons, naive T cells and diversity fell while effector/memory populations rose. Oligoclonal CD8+ Temra expansion after nadir drove photon patients' diversity drop.

This specimen was peripheral blood, taken from a patient treated with photon-based radiotherapy. The source is a woman in her forties or fifties with cholangiocarcinoma. The chain uses TRBV9 and TRBJ2-7, with 14 bases identical to TRBD2. In DNA form, the CDR3 reads TGTGCCAGCAGCCCACGACTAGCGGGGGGGAACGAGCAGTACTTC. Protein product: CASSPRLAGGNEQYF.